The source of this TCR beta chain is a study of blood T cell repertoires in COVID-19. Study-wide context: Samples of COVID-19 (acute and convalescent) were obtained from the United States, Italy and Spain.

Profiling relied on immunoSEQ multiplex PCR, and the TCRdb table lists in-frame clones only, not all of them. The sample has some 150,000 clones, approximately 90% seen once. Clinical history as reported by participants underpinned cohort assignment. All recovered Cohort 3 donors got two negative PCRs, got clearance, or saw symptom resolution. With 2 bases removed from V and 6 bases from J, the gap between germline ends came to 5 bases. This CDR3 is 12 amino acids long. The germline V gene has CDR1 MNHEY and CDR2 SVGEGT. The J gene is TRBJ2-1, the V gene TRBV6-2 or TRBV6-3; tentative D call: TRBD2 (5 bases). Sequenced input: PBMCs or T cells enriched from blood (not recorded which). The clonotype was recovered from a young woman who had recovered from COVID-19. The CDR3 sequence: CASSYAGNEQFF. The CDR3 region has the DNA TGTGCCAGCAGTTACGCGGGCAATGAGCAGTTCTTC.